The rows below give T cell receptor beta chains drawn from one sample of a study of spatial heterogeneity in lung cancer. TCRdb reprocessed the 5' RACE reads via MiXCR and lists one record per CDR3 protein. The sample lists 70,000 to 90,000 distinct CDR3 sequences; about 14% were seen once. This sample comprised PBMCs, obtained at surgery. The source is a male donor with early-stage non-small cell lung cancer. Both conserved end residues are part of each CDR3. The order of the fields is J gene, D gene, clone size, V gene, CDR3 DNA, CDR3 protein. The D gene is left open where the match is weak. Some rows have no size entry. The others give once, few or many, or a class for an expanded clone.

TRBJ2-1 | . | . | TRBV19 | TGTGCCAGTAGAGGCCCTGCCGGGAATGAGCAGTTCTTC | CASRGPAGNEQFF
TRBJ2-2 | . | few | TRBV9 | TGTGCCAGCAGCGTAGTTGAAGGGAAGCTGTTTTTT | CASSVVEGKLFF
TRBJ2-3 | . | few | TRBV4-1 | TGCGCCAGCAGCCCACTACCGAGGGGGACAGATACGCAGTATTTT | CASSPLPRGTDTQYF
TRBJ2-3 | TRBD1 | few | TRBV29-1 | TGCAGCGTTGAAGTTGGCAGGGGGTCAGATACGCAGTATTTT | CSVEVGRGSDTQYF
TRBJ1-4 | . | many | TRBV7-9 | TGTGCCAGCAGCTTAGGAACGGGTGAAAAACTGTTTTTT | CASSLGTGEKLFF
TRBJ1-5 | . | few | TRBV24-1 | TGTGCCACCAGTGATTTTTACAGCAATAGCAATCAGCCCCAGCATTTT | CATSDFYSNSNQPQHF
TRBJ1-5 | . | . | TRBV20-1 | TGCAGTGCTAGAGGCCGAACCATCCAGCCCCAGCATTTT | CSARGRTIQPQHF
TRBJ1-1 | . | few | TRBV29-1 | TGCAGCGCCTCCCGGGGGGGGGGCCGCATGAACACTGAAGCTTTCTTT | CSASRGGGRMNTEAFF
TRBJ2-7 | . | many | TRBV2 | TGTGCCAGCAGTCGGAGGGACCGGCGCTACGAGCAGTACTTC | CASSRRDRRYEQYF
TRBJ1-6 | . | many | TRBV12-3/TRBV12-4 | TGTGCTGCAGGACTTGGGGGGCCTTCACCCCTCCACTTT | CAAGLGGPSPLHF
TRBJ2-5 | . | . | TRBV7-2 | TGTGCCAGCAGCTTAGCCCCCCGGCCCTTAGAGACCCAGTACTTC | CASSLAPRPLETQYF
TRBJ2-2 | TRBD2 | many | TRBV18 | TGTGCCAGCTCACCGGAGACTAGCGCCACCGGGGAGCTGTTTTTT | CASSPETSATGELFF
TRBJ2-4 | . | . | TRBV7-8 | TGTGCCAGCAGCTTTGGGACTCGGGAAAACATTCAGTACTTC | CASSFGTRENIQYF
TRBJ1-1 | . | few | TRBV4-1 | TGCGCCAGCAGCCAAGAGGGTCCCGGGACAATGAACACTGAAGCTTTCTTT | CASSQEGPGTMNTEAFF
TRBJ2-3 | . | few | TRBV29-1 | TGCAGCGTTGAAAGAGCCTTTGGGGGGCGAGGCACAGATACGCAGTATTTT | CSVERAFGGRGTDTQYF
TRBJ1-2 | . | . | TRBV29-1 | TGCAGCGTTTCCCCAGCCAGGGACTATGGCTACACCTTC | CSVSPARDYGYTF